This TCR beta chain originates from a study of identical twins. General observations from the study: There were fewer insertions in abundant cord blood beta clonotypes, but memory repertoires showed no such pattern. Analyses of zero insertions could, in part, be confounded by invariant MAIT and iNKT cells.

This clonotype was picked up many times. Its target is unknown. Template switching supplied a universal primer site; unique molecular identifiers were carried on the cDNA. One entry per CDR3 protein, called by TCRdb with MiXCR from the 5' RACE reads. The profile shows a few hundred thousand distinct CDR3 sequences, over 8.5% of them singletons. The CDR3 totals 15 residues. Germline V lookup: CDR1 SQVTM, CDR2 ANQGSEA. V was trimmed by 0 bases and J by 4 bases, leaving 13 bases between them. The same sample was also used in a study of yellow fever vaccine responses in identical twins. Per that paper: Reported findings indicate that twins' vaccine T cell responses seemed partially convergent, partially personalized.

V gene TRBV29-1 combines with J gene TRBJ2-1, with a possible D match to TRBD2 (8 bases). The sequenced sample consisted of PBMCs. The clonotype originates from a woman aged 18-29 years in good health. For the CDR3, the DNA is TGCAGCGTTGAAGATCGGGAGGGACAGTACAATGAGCAGTTCTTC. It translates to CSVEDREGQYNEQFF.